A single TCR beta chain is shown here with its context. Its specificity is unknown. The data were produced by immunoSEQ multiplex PCR, yet TCRdb's version contains in-frame clones alone and is incomplete. The sample contains approximately 100,000 clones, approximately 90% of which appear only once. This sample was included in a study of PD-1 blockade in classical Hodgkin lymphoma. Germline CDR1 and CDR2: LNHDA and SQIVND (reference sequence). The V segment lost 6 bases and the J segment 3 bases; nucleotides outside the gene matches: 10. The length of the CDR3 is 15 residues. Each patient relapsed following autologous stem cell transplantation, and prior brentuximab vedotin exposure differed. Study-level points and caveats: Baseline diversity was lower in partial responders and progressors than complete responders. A significant rise in TCR diversity was seen by C4D1 for CD4+ cells but not for CD8+ cells. Possibly reflecting disease activity or prior therapy, repertoire differences have causes that remain undefined.

The V call is TRBV19, the J call TRBJ2-7; 8 nucleotides line up with TRBD1. The sequence was collected from a human donor with classical Hodgkin lymphoma. The starting material was peripheral blood mononuclear cells (PBMCs), obtained before the second cycle of nivolumab. This chain's CDR3 is CASRESQGVLYEQYF. CDR3 DNA sequence: TGTGCCAGTAGGGAGTCACAGGGGGTACTCTACGAGCAGTACTTC.